The entry below describes one TCR beta chain. Its antigen is as yet unknown. These data originate in a study of monozygotic twins with inflammatory bowel disease. The CDR3 has 13 amino acids. Looked up from germline, CDR1 is SNHLY and CDR2 is FYNNEI. TCRdb reprocessed the 5' RACE reads, keeping one entry per CDR3 protein, no DNA. Seen in this sample are around 450,000 distinct CDR3 sequences; the ten most common clones hold 2% to 2.5%. Notes on the study in general: Backing was not found for a single strong signal or clonotype associated with IBD. Telling apart the different T cell subtypes was not possible. IBD patients shared fewer clonotypes with others than healthy twins, especially with disease activity.

The total RNA came straight from whole blood, and T cells were not sorted beforehand. The rearrangement joins TRBV2 to TRBJ2-7; TCRdb picks TRBD1, but there is no DNA to check that call. Sequenced material: blood. The receptor comes from a human donor with ulcerative colitis or Crohn's disease, or a healthy co-twin of an affected twin (not recorded which). The CDR3: CASSDSQGYEQYF.